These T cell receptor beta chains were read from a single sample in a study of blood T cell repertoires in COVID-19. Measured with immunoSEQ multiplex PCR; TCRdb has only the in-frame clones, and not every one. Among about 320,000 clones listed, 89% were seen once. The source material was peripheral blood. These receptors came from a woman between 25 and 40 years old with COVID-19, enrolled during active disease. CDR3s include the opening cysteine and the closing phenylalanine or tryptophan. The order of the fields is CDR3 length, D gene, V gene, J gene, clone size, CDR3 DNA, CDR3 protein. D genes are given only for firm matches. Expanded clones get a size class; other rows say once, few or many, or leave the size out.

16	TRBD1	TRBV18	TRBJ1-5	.	TGTGCCAGCTCACACTTGACAGGGGAGGGGGTGGAGCCCCAGCATTTT	CASSHLTGEGVEPQHF
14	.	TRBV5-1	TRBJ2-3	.	TGCGCCAGCACCCAGGGGACGGTTACAGATACGCAGTATTTT	CASTQGTVTDTQYF
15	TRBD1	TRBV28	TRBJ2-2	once	TGTGCCAGCAGCGGGACAGGGGGCGGCTCCGGGGAGCTGTTTTTT	CASSGTGGGSGELFF
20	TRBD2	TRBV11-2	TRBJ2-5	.	TGTGCCAGCAGCTTAGATTCGAGAGGGAGACTAGCGGGGGCCCCGGAGACCCAGTACTTC	CASSLDSRGRLAGAPETQYF
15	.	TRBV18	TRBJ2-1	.	TGTGCCAGCTCCCCCCTTGCGGGGAAAGACAATGAGCAGTTCTTC	CASSPLAGKDNEQFF
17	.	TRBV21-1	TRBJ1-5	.	TGTGCCAGCAGCAAAGGAGGGTCCCCTTTGAGAAATCAGCCCCAGCATTTT	CASSKGGSPLRNQPQHF
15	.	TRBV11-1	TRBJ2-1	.	TGTGCCAGCAGCTCCGCAATCTTCGGGTTCAATGAGCAGTTCTTC	CASSSAIFGFNEQFF
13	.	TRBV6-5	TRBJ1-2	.	TGTGCCAGCAGCAAAGGACAGTACTATGGCTACACCTTC	CASSKGQYYGYTF
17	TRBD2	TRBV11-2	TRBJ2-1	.	TGTGCCAGCAGAGATGCGGGGGGACGTCGTTCCTACAATGAGCAGTTCTTC	CASRDAGGRRSYNEQFF
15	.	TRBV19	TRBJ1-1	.	TGTGCCAGTAGTATTTTCTCGGCAGGGAAGGGAGAAGCTTTCTTT	CASSIFSAGKGEAFF
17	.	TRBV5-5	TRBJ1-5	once	TGTGCCAGCAGCTTGGAGTGGGCTGGTTATAGCAATCAGCCCCAGCATTTT	CASSLEWAGYSNQPQHF
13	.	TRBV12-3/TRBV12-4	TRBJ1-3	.	TGTGCCAGCGGAAGGGGCAATGGAAACACCATATATTTT	CASGRGNGNTIYF
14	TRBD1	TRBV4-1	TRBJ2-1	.	TGCGCCAGCAGTCGGACAGGGGGCCGCAGTGAGCAGTTCTTC	CASSRTGGRSEQFF
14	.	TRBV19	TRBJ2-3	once	TGTGCCAGCGGGGGCGGGGGCCGAAAAGATACGCAGTATTTT	CASGGGGRKDTQYF
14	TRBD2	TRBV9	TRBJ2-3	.	TGTGCCAGCAGCGTAGGTGGGGAGGGAGATACGCAGTATTTT	CASSVGGEGDTQYF
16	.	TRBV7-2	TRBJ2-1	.	TGTGCCAGCAGCTTAGAAGCAGGGTACGGAGACAATGAGCAGTTCTTC	CASSLEAGYGDNEQFF
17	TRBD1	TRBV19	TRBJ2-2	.	TGTGCCAGTAGTAGAGCCCGGGACAGGGGGCGCGTCGGGGAGCTGTTTTTT	CASSRARDRGRVGELFF
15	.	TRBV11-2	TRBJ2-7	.	TGTGCCAGCAGCTTCGTGCGGGTGGGGATTTACGAGCAGTACTTC	CASSFVRVGIYEQYF
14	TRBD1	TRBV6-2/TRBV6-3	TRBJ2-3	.	TGTGCCAGCAGTTACGGACAGGGGGCGAATACGCAGTATTTT	CASSYGQGANTQYF
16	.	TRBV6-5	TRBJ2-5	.	TGTGCCAGCAGTTACGGAGGGTCCCTTAACCCGCAGACCCAGTACTTC	CASSYGGSLNPQTQYF
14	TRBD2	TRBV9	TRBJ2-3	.	TGTGCCAGCAGCGTCCTAGCGGGGGGAGATACGCAGTATTTT	CASSVLAGGDTQYF
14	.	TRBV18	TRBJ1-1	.	TGTGCCAGCTCACCTCGGGGTTTGAACACTGAAGCTTTCTTT	CASSPRGLNTEAFF
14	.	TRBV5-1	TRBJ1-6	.	TGCGCCAGTGCCCCTGACAAGTATAATTCACCCCTCCACTTT	CASAPDKYNSPLHF
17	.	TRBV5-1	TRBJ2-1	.	TGCGCCAGCAGCTTGACCGTTTACCAGGGGGGCTACAATGAGCAGTTCTTC	CASSLTVYQGGYNEQFF
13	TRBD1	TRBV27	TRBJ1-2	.	TGTGCCAGCTCCGACAGGGGTGGCTATGGCTACACCTTC	CASSDRGGYGYTF
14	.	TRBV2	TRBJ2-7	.	TGTGCCAGCAGGGCAGGGAAGAAATCCTACGAGCAGTACTTC	CASRAGKKSYEQYF
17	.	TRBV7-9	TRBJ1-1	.	TGTGCCAGCAGCTTTTTAAGTAGGTTTCAGGGGAACACTGAAGCTTTCTTT	CASSFLSRFQGNTEAFF
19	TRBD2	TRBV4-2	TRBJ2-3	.	TGTGCCAGCAGCCAAGAACCGTGGGCTAGCGGGGAAATCACAGATACGCAGTATTTT	CASSQEPWASGEITDTQYF
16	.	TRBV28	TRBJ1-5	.	TGTGCCAGCAGTACTTACCCCCAGGGTTTGGCTCAGCCCCAGCATTTT	CASSTYPQGLAQPQHF
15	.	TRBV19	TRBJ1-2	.	TGTGCCAGTACCCTAGGGAGGGGCCGGGGCTATGGCTACACCTTC	CASTLGRGRGYGYTF
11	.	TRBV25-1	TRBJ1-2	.	TGTGCCAGCAGTGAGAGCTATGGCTACACCTTC	CASSESYGYTF
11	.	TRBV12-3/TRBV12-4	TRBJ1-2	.	TGTGCCAGCAGTTCTAGTCTTGGCTACACCTTC	CASSSSLGYTF
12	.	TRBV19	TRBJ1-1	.	TGTGCCAGTATCGAGGGAGGCACTGAAGCTTTCTTT	CASIEGGTEAFF
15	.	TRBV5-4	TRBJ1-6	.	TGTGCCAGCAGCCTAGACCAGGGCGCGCATTCACCCCTCCACTTT	CASSLDQGAHSPLHF
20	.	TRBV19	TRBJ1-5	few	TGTGCCAGTAGTACCACAGGAAATCCTTTTGGGGGGAAAAAAAATCAGCCCCAGCATTTT	CASSTTGNPFGGKKNQPQHF
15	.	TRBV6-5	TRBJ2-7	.	TGTGCCAGCAGTTATTCGAACCCCGGCTCCTACGAGCAGTACTTC	CASSYSNPGSYEQYF
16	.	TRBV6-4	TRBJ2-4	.	TGTGCCAGCAGTGACTCGGGGCGGGAAGAGAGGGACATTCAGTACTTC	CASSDSGREERDIQYF
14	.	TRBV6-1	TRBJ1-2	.	TGTGCCAGCAGTGACGACCCCGGGGGCTATGGCTACACCTTC	CASSDDPGGYGYTF
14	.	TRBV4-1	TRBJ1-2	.	TGCGCCAGCAGCCCCGCGGGAGGAAACTATGGCTACACCTTC	CASSPAGGNYGYTF
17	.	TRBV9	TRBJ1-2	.	TGTGCCAGCAGCGCCCTGGAAGGGAGGGAGGCATTGTATGGCTACACCTTC	CASSALEGREALYGYTF
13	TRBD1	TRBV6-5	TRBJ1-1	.	TGTGCCAGCAGATCCAGGGGGAGTACTGAAGCTTTCTTT	CASRSRGSTEAFF